This is a list of T cell receptor beta chains from one sample in a study of blood T cell repertoires in COVID-19. Assay used: immunoSEQ multiplex PCR; TCRdb lists only in-frame clones, some missing. The repertoire holds 110,000 to 150,000 clones, around 80% seen once, with approximately 3.5% in the top ten. The source material was peripheral blood. The receptor source for this set is a man aged 65 to 85 who had recovered from COVID-19. The conserved cysteine and the conserved F or W are not part of the CDR3 here. The order of the fields is V gene, CDR3 length, J gene, clone size, CDR3 protein. Rows may omit the clone size; those that give it use once, few, many or a size class.

v_gene: TRBV4-3; len: 15; j_gene: TRBJ2-1; abundance: .; CDR3aa: ASSQNYPGLVFNEQF
v_gene: TRBV5-4; len: 12; j_gene: TRBJ2-5; abundance: .; CDR3aa: ASSLSGRGETQY
v_gene: TRBV18; len: 14; j_gene: TRBJ2-2; abundance: few; CDR3aa: ASSLRDSTYTGELF
v_gene: TRBV24-1; len: 13; j_gene: TRBJ1-1; abundance: .; CDR3aa: ATSDYRTGPTEAF
v_gene: TRBV7-2; len: 13; j_gene: TRBJ2-3; abundance: many; CDR3aa: ASSPWGGSTDTQY
v_gene: TRBV5-6; len: 12; j_gene: TRBJ2-7; abundance: .; CDR3aa: ASSWYGGSYEQY
v_gene: TRBV30; len: 11; j_gene: TRBJ2-5; abundance: .; CDR3aa: AWSGGQGETQY
v_gene: TRBV5-6; len: 15; j_gene: TRBJ2-7; abundance: .; CDR3aa: ASSLQTGLLSPYEQY
v_gene: TRBV3-1/TRBV3-2; len: 12; j_gene: TRBJ1-6; abundance: .; CDR3aa: ASSRTGGNSPLH
v_gene: TRBV9; len: 13; j_gene: TRBJ2-1; abundance: .; CDR3aa: ASSSSGNSYNEQF
v_gene: TRBV7-8; len: 14; j_gene: TRBJ2-3; abundance: .; CDR3aa: ASSPRDSQSTDTQY
v_gene: TRBV7-2; len: 15; j_gene: TRBJ2-7; abundance: .; CDR3aa: ASSLAASGRISYEQY
v_gene: TRBV4-1; len: 13; j_gene: TRBJ2-1; abundance: once; CDR3aa: ASSQLAGLVNEQF
v_gene: TRBV5-1; len: 14; j_gene: TRBJ2-1; abundance: .; CDR3aa: ASSIYRGLLSNEQF
v_gene: TRBV5-5; len: 10; j_gene: TRBJ1-1; abundance: .; CDR3aa: ASSGTVEGAF
v_gene: TRBV15; len: 12; j_gene: TRBJ2-1; abundance: once; CDR3aa: ATSTSQGVDEQF
v_gene: TRBV4-1; len: 12; j_gene: TRBJ1-4; abundance: .; CDR3aa: ASSQPVTNEKLF
v_gene: TRBV27; len: 15; j_gene: TRBJ2-5; abundance: .; CDR3aa: ASSPHRVAGRQETQY
v_gene: TRBV6-6; len: 9; j_gene: TRBJ2-1; abundance: .; CDR3aa: ATSGPNEQF
v_gene: TRBV29-1; len: 9; j_gene: TRBJ1-2; abundance: .; CDR3aa: SVPQGLGYT